The 3 T cell receptor beta chains below were found in one sample sequenced in a study of blood T cell repertoires in COVID-19 (dated by TCRdb to 2019 to 2021). Library method: the immunoSEQ multiplex PCR assay. Not all clones reach the TCRdb copy of this immuneACCESS table, which keeps in-frame sequences only. Checked studies attribute under half of the gap to unresolved V genes and leave the rest unexplained. Counted in this sample were about 480,000 clones; about nine tenths of them appeared once. Roughly an eighth of the sample rests with the top ten. The sample taken for sequencing was peripheral blood. Source of these receptors: a woman aged 45-65 years with COVID-19, enrolled during active disease.

V usage is TRBV7-3 and J usage is TRBJ1-1; 7 nucleotides line up with TRBD1. Germline lookup yields CDR1 SGHTA and CDR2 FQGTGA. This CDR3 is built from 14 residues. J was trimmed by 3 bases and V by 1 base; bases with no gene match: 2. This CDR3 reads CASSLSRGDTEAFF. The CDR3 DNA is TGTGCCAGCAGCTTAAGCAGGGGGGACACTGAAGCTTTCTTT.

This sequence joins TRBV7-8 and TRBJ2-5, with a weak D call TRBD2 (5 bases). The germline gives CDR1 SGHVS, CDR2 FQNEAQ. CDR3 length: 17 residues. The V gene lost 1 base and the J gene lost 2 bases, with 17 bases spanning the gap. The CDR3 region is CASSLGPGSSGQETQYF. CDR3 in DNA: TGTGCCAGCAGCTTAGGCCCTGGGTCTTCGGGGCAAGAGACCCAGTACTTC.

This chain uses TRBV9 with TRBJ1-3; no clear D gene. The germline gives CDR1 SGDLS, CDR2 YYNGEE. V was pared by 0 bases and J by 4 bases, with 11 bases between. This CDR3 region has 15 residues. The CDR3, as DNA: TGTGCCAGCAGCGTAGGAGGGCTAACAGGAAACACCATATATTTT. This codes for CASSVGGLTGNTIYF.